These 9 T cell receptor beta chains share one sample of origin, sequenced in a study of T cell changes during pregnancy in multiple sclerosis (dated by TCRdb to between 2017 and 2020). Libraries were built with the immunoSEQ multiplex PCR assay. TCRdb took over this immuneACCESS table, retaining in-frame rearrangements with V and J assigned. Such tables are incomplete; in checked studies, under half of the missing clones stem from an unresolved V gene, and the remainder is unexplained. The sample data list around 75,000 clones, and approximately 95% of these were observed just once. The ten largest clonotypes hold roughly 0.13% of the sample. This specimen was CD4+ T cells from peripheral blood mononuclear cells, taken after pregnancy. The source is a female donor with multiple sclerosis, enrolled in a pregnancy study.

The table lists this clone with a count of one. In DNA form, the CDR3 reads TGTGCCAGCAGCTTCTCTAGCGGGAGTCGCGGGGCCAACGTCCTGACTTTC. This sequence encodes CASSFSSGSRGANVLTF. The rearrangement links TRBV7-9 to TRBJ2-6, with 10 bases fitting TRBD2. The trim removed 3 bases at V and 4 bases at J, leaving 6 bases unmatched. This CDR3 spans 17 amino acids. The V gene's germline CDR1 is SEHNR and CDR2 FQNEAQ (reference sequence). Full variable domain (outside the CDR3, taken from reference TRBV7-9 and TRBJ2-6): DTGVSQNPRHKITKRGQNVTFRCDPISEHNRLYWYRQTLGQGPEFLTYFQNEAQLEKSRLLSDRFSAERPKGSFSTLEIQRTEQGDSAMYLCASSFSSGSRGANVLTFGAGSRLTVL.

V and J are TRBV5-6 and TRBJ2-3; D is possibly TRBD2 (6 bases). Germline V CDR1 and CDR2: SGHDT, YYEEEE. With 4 bases removed from V and 1 base from J, the gap between germline ends came to 16 bases. The CDR3 covers 16 residues. The CDR3 here is CASSLGGEARTDTQYF. CDR3 nucleotide sequence: TGTGCCAGCAGCCTCGGAGGGGAGGCCCGCACAGATACGCAGTATTTT.

The V and J genes are TRBV27 and TRBJ1-2; 7 positions match TRBD1. CDR3 length: 16 amino acids. Germline CDR1 and CDR2: MNHEY and SMNVEV (reference sequence). V lost 3 bases, J lost 5 bases, and 12 bases stayed unmatched. The CDR3 DNA is TGTGCCAGCAGTTTCAGGGACAGCGGAAACCCTTATGGCTACACCTTC. Translating gives CASSFRDSGNPYGYTF.

This clone was seen a single time. The chain joins TRBV19 to TRBJ1-4, with D tentatively TRBD1 (5 bases). CDR1 and CDR2 from the germline V gene are LNHDA and SQIVND (reference sequence). This CDR3 has 13 amino acids. V was trimmed by 6 bases and J by 7 bases, leaving 12 bases between them. CDR3: CASREFRGEKLFF. The CDR3 DNA reads TGTGCCAGTAGGGAGTTTAGGGGTGAAAAACTGTTTTTT.

This CDR3 reads CASSPGTGGYEQYF. In nucleotides, the CDR3 is TGTGCCAGTAGTCCGGGGACAGGGGGCTACGAGCAGTACTTC. The chain recombines TRBV19 with TRBJ2-7; TRBD1 matches at 11 bases. CDR1 and CDR2 from the germline V gene are LNHDA and SQIVND (reference sequence). The J segment lost 3 bases and the V segment lost 5 bases, leaving 3 bases of the junction unmatched. The CDR3 contains 14 residues.

The rearrangement joins TRBV7-9 to TRBJ2-7; TRBD1 matches at 7 bases. V trimming: 0 bases; J trimming: 6 bases; junction bases outside the gene matches: 2. The germline V gene encodes CDR1 SEHNR and CDR2 FQNEAQ (reference sequence). The CDR3 covers 13 residues. For the CDR3, the DNA is TGTGCCAGCAGCTTAGCCTCAGGGGGCGAGCAGTACTTC. It codes for CASSLASGGEQYF.

The chain joins TRBV5-1 to TRBJ2-7; tentatively, D is TRBD2 (5 bases). CDR1 and CDR2 (germline): SGHRS, YFSETQ. Trimming removed 0 bases at V and 0 bases at J, with 16 bases between. The CDR3 extends over 17 amino acids. CDR3 nucleotide sequence: TGCGCCAGCAGCTTGGTCGTGGCGGGCCAAGGCTCCTACGAGCAGTACTTC. Its protein product is CASSLVVAGQGSYEQYF.

This chain connects TRBV6-5 to TRBJ2-3; 8 nucleotides align to TRBD1. Germline V gene lookup returns CDR1 MNHEY and CDR2 SVGAGI. The CDR3 extends over 14 amino acids. J was trimmed by 2 bases and V by 4 bases; bases with no gene match: 2. CDR3 coding DNA: TGTGCCAGCAGTTTGACAGGGGACACAGATACGCAGTATTTT. As protein: CASSLTGDTDTQYF.

The V and J genes are TRBV6-5 and TRBJ1-5, with D unresolved. Germline V gives CDR1 MNHEY, CDR2 SVGAGI. Trimming cost V 2 bases and J 5 bases, with 16 bases left between them. This CDR3 has 16 amino acids. CDR3 DNA: TGTGCCAGCAGTTACCGGGCCAACGGAGGACATCAGCCCCAGCATTTT. It yields the protein CASSYRANGGHQPQHF.